A selection of T cell receptor beta chains follows, all from one sample in a study of T cells in localized non-small cell lung cancer. TCRdb keeps only in-frame clones here, not all; method: immunoSEQ multiplex PCR. Found here are a few thousand clones, more than 30% of them singletons; the top ten hold 15% to 20%. Material: normal lung tissue next to the tumor, obtained before any cancer treatment. These receptors all come from a male donor older than 55 with stage I squamous cell lung carcinoma. CDR3s include the opening cysteine and the closing phenylalanine or tryptophan. Fields, in order: CDR3 protein, CDR3 DNA, J gene, V gene, clone size, D gene. D genes are given only for firm matches. Size tells how often a clone was seen (once, few, many) or the class of an expanded clone, and some rows leave it out.

cdr3_aa: CSALLTSFTGELFF; cdr3_nt: TGCAGCGCCCTTCTGACTAGCTTCACCGGGGAGCTGTTTTTT; j_call: TRBJ2-2; v_call: TRBV29-1; clone_size: once; d_call: TRBD2
cdr3_aa: CASSQNYGITGELFF; cdr3_nt: TGTGCCAGCAGCCAAAATTACGGGATAACCGGGGAGCTGTTTTTT; j_call: TRBJ2-2; v_call: TRBV14; clone_size: -; d_call: -
cdr3_aa: CASSTSERGLRGYTF; cdr3_nt: TGTGCCAGTAGTACCTCTGAAAGGGGATTACGAGGCTACACCTTC; j_call: TRBJ1-2; v_call: TRBV19; clone_size: -; d_call: -
cdr3_aa: CASSEYEGGRAFF; cdr3_nt: TGTGCCAGCAGTGAATATGAGGGGGGCAGAGCTTTCTTT; j_call: TRBJ1-1; v_call: TRBV6-1; clone_size: -; d_call: -
cdr3_aa: CASSPVWDEQYF; cdr3_nt: TGTGCCAGCTCACCAGTTTGGGACGAGCAGTACTTC; j_call: TRBJ2-7; v_call: TRBV18; clone_size: -; d_call: -
cdr3_aa: CAWSVQGQNIQYF; cdr3_nt: TGTGCCTGGAGTGTTCAGGGCCAAAACATTCAGTACTTC; j_call: TRBJ2-4; v_call: TRBV30; clone_size: few; d_call: -
cdr3_aa: CASRSGSQETQYF; cdr3_nt: TGTGCCAGCAGGTCCGGATCGCAAGAGACCCAGTACTTC; j_call: TRBJ2-5; v_call: TRBV6-8; clone_size: few; d_call: -
cdr3_aa: CASSIGTVYTEAFF; cdr3_nt: TGTGCCAGTAGTATAGGGACAGTTTACACTGAAGCTTTCTTT; j_call: TRBJ1-1; v_call: TRBV19; clone_size: -; d_call: -
cdr3_aa: CASSVGLAGAYSYNEQFF; cdr3_nt: TGTGCCAGCAGCGTAGGACTAGCGGGGGCCTACTCCTACAATGAGCAGTTCTTC; j_call: TRBJ2-1; v_call: TRBV9; clone_size: few; d_call: TRBD2
cdr3_aa: CASSIDRSVSADTQYF; cdr3_nt: TGTGCCAGTAGTATAGATCGTTCGGTCAGCGCAGATACGCAGTATTTT; j_call: TRBJ2-3; v_call: TRBV19; clone_size: -; d_call: -
cdr3_aa: CATGTVNMNTEAFF; cdr3_nt: TGTGCCACCGGGACTGTCAACATGAACACTGAAGCTTTCTTT; j_call: TRBJ1-1; v_call: TRBV9; clone_size: -; d_call: -
cdr3_aa: CAWSGGDYGYTF; cdr3_nt: TGTGCCTGGAGTGGAGGGGACTATGGCTACACCTTC; j_call: TRBJ1-2; v_call: TRBV30; clone_size: -; d_call: -
cdr3_aa: CASSIDSRVKDGYTF; cdr3_nt: TGTGCCAGTAGTATCGACTCCAGGGTAAAGGATGGCTACACCTTC; j_call: TRBJ1-2; v_call: TRBV19; clone_size: -; d_call: -
cdr3_aa: CASGVGATEAFF; cdr3_nt: TGTGCCAGCGGGGTAGGCGCCACTGAAGCTTTCTTT; j_call: TRBJ1-1; v_call: TRBV28; clone_size: -; d_call: -
cdr3_aa: CTWSTGVSSYNSPLHF; cdr3_nt: TGTACCTGGAGTACAGGGGTCAGCTCCTATAATTCACCCCTCCACTTT; j_call: TRBJ1-6; v_call: TRBV30; clone_size: -; d_call: TRBD1
cdr3_aa: CASSIMSGSTLLNEQFF; cdr3_nt: TGTGCCAGTAGTATAATGAGCGGATCAACCCTACTCAATGAGCAGTTCTTC; j_call: TRBJ2-1; v_call: TRBV19; clone_size: few; d_call: -
cdr3_aa: CASSLGGISNQPQHF; cdr3_nt: TGTGCCAGTAGTCTGGGGGGGATTAGCAATCAGCCCCAGCATTTT; j_call: TRBJ1-5; v_call: TRBV19; clone_size: -; d_call: -
cdr3_aa: CASRSGTGDSNQPQHF; cdr3_nt: TGTGCCAGCAGATCCGGGACAGGGGATAGCAATCAGCCCCAGCATTTT; j_call: TRBJ1-5; v_call: TRBV6-8; clone_size: large; d_call: TRBD1
cdr3_aa: CANSPDHNQPQHF; cdr3_nt: TGTGCCAACAGCCCAGATCACAATCAGCCCCAGCATTTT; j_call: TRBJ1-5; v_call: TRBV6-8; clone_size: -; d_call: -
cdr3_aa: CATQPGQGVNYGYTF; cdr3_nt: TGTGCCACTCAACCCGGACAGGGGGTTAACTATGGCTACACCTTC; j_call: TRBJ1-2; v_call: TRBV19; clone_size: -; d_call: TRBD1
cdr3_aa: CAIRSGRAVDTQYF; cdr3_nt: TGTGCCATCCGTAGCGGGAGGGCGGTAGATACGCAGTATTTT; j_call: TRBJ2-3; v_call: TRBV28; clone_size: -; d_call: TRBD2
cdr3_aa: CASSLTGGLGETQYF; cdr3_nt: TGTGCCAGCAGCTTAACGGGGGGTTTAGGCGAGACCCAGTACTTC; j_call: TRBJ2-5; v_call: TRBV11-3; clone_size: medium-sized; d_call: TRBD2
cdr3_aa: CASSLFFGNSNQPQHF; cdr3_nt: TGTGCCAGCAGCTTGTTTTTTGGGAATAGCAATCAGCCCCAGCATTTT; j_call: TRBJ1-5; v_call: TRBV11-3; clone_size: few; d_call: -
cdr3_aa: CAWGSKNIQYF; cdr3_nt: TGTGCCTGGGGATCCAAAAACATTCAGTACTTC; j_call: TRBJ2-4; v_call: TRBV30; clone_size: few; d_call: -
cdr3_aa: CASSPPGGSTDTQYF; cdr3_nt: TGTGCCAGCTCACCACCGGGGGGAAGCACAGATACGCAGTATTTT; j_call: TRBJ2-3; v_call: TRBV18; clone_size: -; d_call: -
cdr3_aa: CASSPRDASNVLTF; cdr3_nt: TGTGCCAGCAGCCCGAGGGACGCCTCCAACGTCCTGACTTTC; j_call: TRBJ2-6; v_call: TRBV11-3; clone_size: medium-sized; d_call: -
cdr3_aa: CASSPPRGPQHF; cdr3_nt: TGTGCCAGCAGTCCCCCAAGAGGGCCCCAGCATTTT; j_call: TRBJ1-5; v_call: TRBV28; clone_size: few; d_call: -
cdr3_aa: CASSEVRTNNEQFF; cdr3_nt: TGTGCCAGCAGTGAAGTTAGGACAAACAATGAGCAGTTCTTC; j_call: TRBJ2-1; v_call: TRBV6-1; clone_size: -; d_call: -
cdr3_aa: CAWSAQTGSNNSPLHF; cdr3_nt: TGTGCCTGGAGTGCCCAGACAGGGTCCAATAATTCACCCCTCCACTTT; j_call: TRBJ1-6; v_call: TRBV30; clone_size: -; d_call: TRBD1
cdr3_aa: CASSVDGGREQYF; cdr3_nt: TGTGCCAGCAGCGTTGATGGAGGACGCGAGCAGTACTTC; j_call: TRBJ2-7; v_call: TRBV9; clone_size: few; d_call: -
cdr3_aa: CASSSRGRVPYEQYF; cdr3_nt: TGTGCCAGCAGTTCCCGGGGGAGGGTCCCCTACGAGCAGTACTTC; j_call: TRBJ2-7; v_call: TRBV6-8; clone_size: few; d_call: TRBD2
cdr3_aa: CASSGQAGDTEVFF; cdr3_nt: TGTGCCAGCAGTGGACAGGCCGGGGACACTGAAGTTTTCTTT; j_call: TRBJ1-1; v_call: TRBV6-7; clone_size: few; d_call: TRBD1
cdr3_aa: CTSNPGLGHNHSSNQPQHF; cdr3_nt: TGCACCAGCAACCCGGGGTTAGGACACAACCACTCTAGCAATCAGCCCCAGCATTTT; j_call: TRBJ1-5; v_call: TRBV1; clone_size: medium-sized; d_call: -
cdr3_aa: CAWRGLRAGELFF; cdr3_nt: -; j_call: TRBJ2-2; v_call: TRBV30; clone_size: large; d_call: -
cdr3_aa: CASSPGQTFTEAFF; cdr3_nt: TGTGCCAGCAGTCCGGGACAGACTTTCACTGAAGCTTTCTTT; j_call: TRBJ1-1; v_call: TRBV6-8; clone_size: -; d_call: TRBD1